The 27 T cell receptor beta chains presented below share a single source sample, sequenced in a study of shared clonotypes between healthy human individuals. The assay was immunoSEQ multiplex PCR, and TCRdb's table has in-frame clones only and misses some. The sample lists about 2.4 million clones, over 85% seen once, with approximately 0.35% in the top ten. Sequencing input: naive CD4+ T cells from PBMCs. As for subset: CD45RA+ positively selected. Every receptor here comes from a man younger than 35 in good health. Some clones in this sample may be carry-over from other donors' samples.

CDR3 loop: CASSDLRGRAPDTGELFF. The CDR3 nucleotides read TGTGCCAGCAGTGACCTACGCGGGAGGGCCCCCGACACCGGGGAGCTGTTTTTT. This chain connects TRBV6-1 to TRBJ2-2; TRBD2 aligns across 9 bases. The V segment lost 3 bases and the J segment 3 bases; nucleotides outside the gene matches: 11. The CDR3 contains 18 residues. In germline, CDR1 is MNHNS, CDR2 SASEGT.

The chain recombines TRBV9 with TRBJ2-4; D is tentatively TRBD1 or TRBD2 (5 bases each). Looked up from germline, CDR1 is SGDLS and CDR2 is YYNGEE. Trimming pared 3 bases from V and 6 bases from J, leaving 10 bases between. The CDR3 totals 13 residues. The CDR3 nucleotides are TGTGCCAGCAGCGAGGGGACCTTAAACATTCAGTACTTC. Encoded protein: CASSEGTLNIQYF.

In its sample, this clone was seen once. This chain links TRBV7-2 with TRBJ1-1; 8 bases align to TRBD1. Germline V gene sequence: CDR1 SGHTA, CDR2 FQGNSA. This CDR3 has 15 residues. V gave up 2 bases and J gave up 0 bases; unmatched junction bases: 2. DNA of the CDR3: TGTGCCAGCAGCTTAACGGGACAGGTGAACACTGAAGCTTTCTTT. Translated: CASSLTGQVNTEAFF.

The V and J genes are TRBV27 and TRBJ2-7; 11 nucleotides align to TRBD2. The length of the CDR3 is 15 residues. The V segment lost 8 bases and the J segment 1 base; nucleotides outside the gene matches: 7. CDR1 is MNHEY and CDR2 is SMNVEV in the germline V gene (reference sequence). In DNA form, the CDR3 reads TGTGCCAGCTATAGACTAGCGGGACCGTCCTACGAGCAGTACTTC. This codes for CASYRLAGPSYEQYF.

This chain uses TRBV30 with TRBJ2-3; 7 nucleotides line up with TRBD2. J lost 2 bases, V lost 2 bases, and 7 bases had no gene match. CDR1 and CDR2 (germline): GTSNPN, SVGIG (reference sequence). The CDR3 contains 15 residues. CDR3 residues: CAWSRASGYTDTQYF. The CDR3 DNA reads as TGTGCCTGGAGTCGAGCTAGCGGATACACAGATACGCAGTATTTT.

The chain is built from TRBV4-3 and TRBJ2-1, with D possibly being TRBD1 (5 bases). This CDR3 has 16 amino acids. Germline-derived CDR1 and CDR2 are LGHNA and YSLEER. The V gene lost 1 base and the J gene lost 7 bases, with 17 bases spanning the gap. CDR3 loop: CASSQVAGRGGNEQFF. For the CDR3, the DNA is TGCGCCAGCAGCCAAGTTGCAGGGCGCGGCGGAAATGAGCAGTTCTTC.

The chain carries TRBV6-1 and TRBJ2-2, with TRBD1 matching 8 bases. CDR3 size: 15 residues. The germline V gene encodes CDR1 MNHNS and CDR2 SASEGT. V shed 6 bases, J shed 2 bases, and the junction held 5 bases outside the gene matches. CDR3 protein: CASRLGQANTGELFF. The CDR3 nucleotides are TGTGCCAGCAGACTGGGACAGGCCAACACCGGGGAGCTGTTTTTT.

The rearrangement links TRBV6-1 to TRBJ2-7; D uncertain. With 2 bases removed from V and 6 bases from J, the gap between germline ends came to 14 bases. This CDR3 contains 14 residues. The V gene's germline CDR1 is MNHNS and CDR2 SASEGT. Here the CDR3 DNA reads TGTGCCAGCAGTGAAAGCCATTTCCGAGGCGAGCAGTACTTC. As protein: CASSESHFRGEQYF.

The table lists this clone with a count of one. CDR3 in DNA: TGTGCCAGTAGTATTCTCCGCCTAGCCTACTCTGGGGCCAACGTCCTGACTTTC. Protein: CASSILRLAYSGANVLTF. The chain has TRBV19 and TRBJ2-6, with D possibly TRBD2 on 5 matching bases. The V gene lost 3 bases and the J gene lost 0 bases, with 15 bases spanning the gap. The CDR3 contains 18 residues. Germline CDR1 is LNHDA and CDR2 is SQIVND (reference sequence). The full variable domain, its missing parts supplied by reference TRBV19 and TRBJ2-6, is DGGITQSPKYLFRKEGQNVTLSCEQNLNHDAMYWYRQDPGQGLRLIYYSQIVNDFQKGDIAEGYSVSREKKESFPLTVTSAQKNPTAFYLCASSILRLAYSGANVLTFGAGSRLTVL.

The chain joins TRBV5-4 to TRBJ1-1, with D maybe TRBD1 (6 bases). Germline V CDR1 and CDR2: SGHNT, YYREEE (reference sequence). The CDR3 covers 15 residues. The ends were cut back, 4 bases at V and 0 bases at J, with 13 bases in the middle. Here the CDR3 reads CASSPDTGLNTEAFF. The CDR3 nucleotides are TGTGCCAGCAGCCCAGACACAGGGCTGAACACTGAAGCTTTCTTT.

The CDR3 here is CASSLYDSGSYEQYF. DNA for the CDR3: TGTGCCAGCAGTTTATATGACTCAGGCTCCTACGAGCAGTACTTC. The V call is TRBV27, the J call TRBJ2-7; D unresolved. Germline CDR1 MNHEY, CDR2 SMNVEV (reference sequence). The V end was cut by 1 base, the J end by 0 bases, with 10 bases between. The length of the CDR3 is 15 residues.

This chain connects TRBV7-3 to TRBJ2-3; tentative D call: TRBD2 (5 bases). Germline lookup yields CDR1 SGHTA and CDR2 FQGTGA. This CDR3 is 14 amino acids long. V was pared by 2 bases and J by 6 bases, with 12 bases between. For the CDR3, the DNA is TGTGCCAGCAGCTTACCCGCCACTAGGGATACGCAGTATTTT. This codes for CASSLPATRDTQYF.

This chain's CDR3 is CASSPPGLPQGNTIYF. As DNA, the CDR3 is TGTGCCAGCTCACCACCGGGGCTCCCCCAAGGAAACACCATATATTTT. This sequence joins TRBV18 and TRBJ1-3, with D possibly matching TRBD1 (5 bases). Germline CDR1 and CDR2: KGHSH and LQKENI. The CDR3 covers 16 residues. V lost 0 bases and J lost 4, with 13 bases in between.

J is TRBJ2-1 and V is TRBV11-2; TRBD2 aligns across 8 bases. From germline, CDR1 is SGHAT and CDR2 FQNNGV. Losses at the gene ends were 3 bases for V and 6 bases for J; bases not matched to a gene: 7. The CDR3 contains 15 residues. The CDR3 region is CASSLGLETSNEQFF. Written as DNA, the CDR3 is TGTGCCAGCAGCTTGGGACTAGAAACGTCCAATGAGCAGTTCTTC.

J is TRBJ1-2 and V is TRBV2; maybe TRBD1 (5 bases). Between the trimmed V and J ends, which lost 6 bases and 8 bases, there was a span of 10 bases. The V gene's germline CDR1 is SNHLY and CDR2 FYNNEI. The CDR3 runs 11 residues. The CDR3 nucleotides are TGTGCCAGCAGGGGACGGTCGGGCTACACCTTC. Its translation is CASRGRSGYTF. Together with reference TRBV2 and TRBJ1-2, the CDR3 gives the full variable domain: EPEVTQTPSHQVTQMGQEVILRCVPISNHLYFYWYRQILGQKVEFLVSFYNNEISEKSEIFDDQFSVERPDGSNFTLKIRSTKLEDSAMYFCASRGRSGYTFGSGTRLTVV.

The chain carries TRBV28 and TRBJ2-5; 9 bases agree with TRBD2. The CDR3 is 15 amino acids. The trim removed 5 bases at V and 4 bases at J, leaving 8 bases unmatched. Germline V gene data show CDR1 as MDHEN and CDR2 as SYDVKM. This CDR3 is CASSQRAGGSETQYF. The DNA of the CDR3 is TGTGCCAGCAGTCAAAGGGCGGGAGGGTCAGAGACCCAGTACTTC.

This chain connects TRBV28 to TRBJ2-1, with TRBD2 matching over 7 bases. The CDR3 contains 15 residues. The ends lost 4 bases at V and 0 bases at J; junction bases unmatched: 3. Per germline, CDR1 MDHEN and CDR2 SYDVKM. In DNA, the CDR3 is TGTGCCAGCAGTTCTCGGACTAGCTCCTACAATGAGCAGTTCTTC. The encoded protein is CASSSRTSSYNEQFF.

In its sample, this clone was seen once. The chain couples TRBV25-1 to TRBJ2-3, with 12 bases lining up with TRBD2. CDR1 is MGHDK and CDR2 is SYGVNS in the germline V gene. CDR3 length: 13 residues. The J segment lost 6 bases and the V segment lost 8 bases, leaving 3 bases of the junction unmatched. CDR3 residues: CASLAGGPDTQYF. CDR3 nucleotides: TGTGCCAGCCTAGCGGGAGGGCCGGATACGCAGTATTTT. The full variable domain, in which reference TRBV25-1 and TRBJ2-3 provide the parts outside the CDR3, is EADIYQTPRYLVIGTGKKITLECSQTMGHDKMYWYQQDPGMELHLIHYSYGVNSTEKGDLSSESTVSRIRTEHFPLTLESARPSHTSQYLCASLAGGPDTQYFGPGTRLTVL.

This chain joins TRBV7-2 and TRBJ2-2; 8 nucleotides match TRBD2. J lost 2 bases, V lost 1 base, and 3 bases had no gene match. The germline CDR1 and CDR2 sequences are SGHTA and FQGNSA. CDR3 size: 16 residues. This CDR3 is CASSLGLAKNTGELFF. The CDR3 DNA is TGTGCCAGCAGCTTAGGACTAGCGAAAAACACCGGGGAGCTGTTTTTT.

V is TRBV6-5 and J is TRBJ2-2, with 7 bases lining up with TRBD2. Per the germline V gene, CDR1 is MNHEY and CDR2 is SVGAGI. The CDR3 consists of 14 residues. V lost 3 bases and J lost 4; bases outside the gene matches: 2. The CDR3 is CASSYWGGTGELFF. CDR3 DNA: TGTGCCAGCAGTTATTGGGGGGGCACCGGGGAGCTGTTTTTT.

The chain joins TRBV11-2 to TRBJ2-5; 10 nucleotides agree with TRBD2. Germline CDR1 reads SGHAT; CDR2 reads FQNNGV. V lost 5 bases to trimming and J lost 3 bases; unmatched junction nucleotides: 9. The length of the CDR3 is 16 residues. The CDR3 loop reads CASSTIPGTSEETQYF. CDR3 sequence (DNA): TGTGCCAGCAGCACCATCCCCGGGACTAGCGAAGAGACCCAGTACTTC.

V usage is TRBV27 and J usage is TRBJ1-1; D possibly corresponds to TRBD1 (6 bases). CDR1 is MNHEY, CDR2 SMNVEV, per germline (reference sequence). This CDR3 spans 13 amino acids. Trimming took 8 bases from V and 5 from J, leaving 15 bases between them. CDR3 sequence reads: CASQYREGTEAFF. The CDR3 DNA reads TGTGCCAGCCAATACAGGGAGGGGACTGAAGCTTTCTTT.

This clone was seen a single time. The J gene is TRBJ2-7, the V gene TRBV6-1, with 8 bases identical to TRBD1. Germline V gene data show CDR1 as MNHNS and CDR2 as SASEGT. V was clipped by 4 bases and J by 2 bases; unmatched bases: 4. CDR3 length equals 14 residues. DNA for the CDR3: TGTGCCAGCAGTGGTGGACAGGGCCCCTACGAGCAGTACTTC. Translating gives CASSGGQGPYEQYF.

This rearrangement joins TRBV7-9 to TRBJ2-7, with D unclear. The CDR3 totals 13 residues. Trimming cost V 0 bases and J 5 bases, with 8 bases left between them. Germline V CDR1 and CDR2: SEHNR, FQNEAQ (reference sequence). CDR3 protein: CASSLALWDEQYF. The CDR3 DNA sequence: TGTGCCAGCAGCTTAGCGCTCTGGGACGAGCAGTACTTC. The full variable domain, with the rest looked up from reference TRBV7-9 and TRBJ2-7, is DTGVSQNPRHKITKRGQNVTFRCDPISEHNRLYWYRQTLGQGPEFLTYFQNEAQLEKSRLLSDRFSAERPKGSFSTLEIQRTEQGDSAMYLCASSLALWDEQYFGPGTRLTVT.

This sequence joins TRBV10-3 and TRBJ2-7, with D tentatively TRBD1 or TRBD2 (6 bases each). V was shortened by 8 bases and J by 0 bases, with 17 bases between the two germline ends. Germline V gives CDR1 ENHRY, CDR2 SYGVKD. This CDR3 has 15 amino acids. CDR3 DNA: TGTGCCATCGGAGGGGTAGGACAGAGCTCCTACGAGCAGTACTTC. Translation gives CAIGGVGQSSYEQYF.

The chain is built from TRBV2 and TRBJ1-1, with D possibly being TRBD1 (5 bases). Germline V gene sequence: CDR1 SNHLY, CDR2 FYNNEI. The V end lost 11 bases, the J end lost 7 bases, and 23 bases lay between the germline ends. The CDR3 is 14 residues long. CDR3: CALTPGAPVNEAFF. CDR3 sequence (DNA): TGTGCCCTAACCCCCGGGGCCCCCGTTAATGAAGCTTTCTTT. Supplemented by reference TRBV2 and TRBJ1-1, the full variable domain reads EPEVTQTPSHQVTQMGQEVILRCVPISNHLYFYWYRQILGQKVEFLVSFYNNEISEKSEIFDDQFSVERPDGSNFTLKIRSTKLEDSAMYFCALTPGAPVNEAFFGQGTRLTVV.

J is TRBJ2-7 and V is TRBV11-2; tentative D call: TRBD1 (6 bases). The V end lost 4 bases, the J end lost 0 bases, and 16 bases lay between the germline ends. This CDR3 is 16 amino acids long. CDR1 and CDR2 (germline): SGHAT, FQNNGV. DNA for the CDR3: TGTGCCAGCAGCTGGACCGGGACACCACACTCCTACGAGCAGTACTTC. Its protein product is CASSWTGTPHSYEQYF.